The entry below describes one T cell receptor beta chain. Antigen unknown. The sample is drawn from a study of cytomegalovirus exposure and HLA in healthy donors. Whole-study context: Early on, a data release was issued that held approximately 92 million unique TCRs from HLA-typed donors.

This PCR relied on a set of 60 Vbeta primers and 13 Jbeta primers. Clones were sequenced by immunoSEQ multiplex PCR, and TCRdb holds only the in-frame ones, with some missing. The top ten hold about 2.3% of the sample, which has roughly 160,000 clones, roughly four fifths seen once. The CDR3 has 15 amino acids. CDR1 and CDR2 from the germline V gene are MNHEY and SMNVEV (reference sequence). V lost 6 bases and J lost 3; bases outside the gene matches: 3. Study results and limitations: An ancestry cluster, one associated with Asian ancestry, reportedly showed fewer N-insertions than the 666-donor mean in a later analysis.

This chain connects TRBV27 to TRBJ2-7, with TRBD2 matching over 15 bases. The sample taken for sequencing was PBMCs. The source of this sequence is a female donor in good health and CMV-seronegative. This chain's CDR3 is CASRGLAGGDYEQYF. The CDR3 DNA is TGTGCCAGCAGGGGACTAGCGGGAGGAGACTACGAGCAGTACTTC.